Shown below are 25 T cell receptor beta chains from a single sample sequenced in a study of T cell repertoires in cytomegalovirus infection. TCRdb re-called the reads through MiXCR, storing one row per CDR3 protein. Seen here are about 890,000 distinct CDR3 sequences, about 33% observed once, and the top ten hold 13%. The antigens of these receptors remain unknown. The sample here was cultured CD8+ T cells from PBMCs, taken from culture after CMV antigen stimulation. The receptors here all came from a human donor in good health (CMV status not recorded). Some clones in this sample may be carry-over from other donors' samples.

The table lists this clonotype with a few counts. The chain employs TRBV19 and TRBJ1-5; unclear D gene. Germline V CDR1 and CDR2: LNHDA, SQIVND (reference sequence). V was trimmed by 5 bases and J by 3 bases, leaving 11 bases between them. This CDR3 is built from 14 residues. The CDR3 DNA sequence: TGTGCCAGTAGTTCTAGACCCCCCAATCAGCCCCAGCATTTT. Encoded protein: CASSSRPPNQPQHF.

The rearrangement links TRBV19 to TRBJ2-7; possible D gene TRBD2, 6 bases. V lost 8 bases and J lost 1, with 12 bases in between. The CDR3 totals 13 residues. The germline CDR1 and CDR2 sequences are LNHDA and SQIVND (reference sequence). CDR3 in DNA: TGTGCCAGTCGGGACTTTATGTCCTACGAGCAGTACTTC. Encoded protein: CASRDFMSYEQYF.

J is TRBJ2-7 and V is TRBV7-9; 9 bases are shared with TRBD2. Germline V lookup: CDR1 SEHNR, CDR2 FQNEAQ (reference sequence). V trimming: 5 bases; J trimming: 5 bases; junction bases outside the gene matches: 4. This CDR3 has 13 amino acids. This chain's CDR3 is CASSQGLADEQYV. DNA of the CDR3: TGTGCCAGCAGCCAGGGACTAGCCGACGAGCAGTACGTC.

The chain uses TRBV4-1 and TRBJ1-1, with 8 bases lining up with TRBD1. The CDR3 extends over 15 amino acids. Germline V gene sequence: CDR1 MGHRA, CDR2 YSYEKL. After removal of 3 bases from V and 5 bases from J, the junction contained 8 bases not matched to a gene. In DNA form, the CDR3 reads TGCGCCAGCAGCCAGGAGACAGGGGATAGGACTGAAGCTTTCTTT. Translated, it gives CASSQETGDRTEAFF.

The J gene is TRBJ1-1, the V gene TRBV4-1; 9 nucleotides align to TRBD1. Germline lookup yields CDR1 MGHRA and CDR2 YSYEKL. With 3 bases clipped from V and 5 bases from J, the junction kept 4 bases outside the gene matches. The CDR3 contains 14 residues. The CDR3 region is CASSHMTGGTEAFF. The CDR3 DNA reads as TGCGCCAGCAGCCACATGACAGGGGGGACTGAAGCTTTCTTT.

On this clonotype: One base away lies a much larger clone, so this may be a sequencing read error. V gene TRBV7-8 combines with J gene TRBJ1-1; no reliable D call. CDR3 length: 14 amino acids. From germline, CDR1 is SGHVS and CDR2 FQNEAQ. Trimming left V 1 base short and J 1 base short, with 7 bases between. For the CDR3, the DNA is TGTGCCAGCAGCTTAGTGTGCAGGAACACTGAAGCTTTCTTT. Translating gives CASSLVCRNTEAFF.

The genes are TRBV27 and TRBJ2-1; possibly TRBD1 for D (6 bases). Trimming left V 3 bases short and J 6 bases short, with 9 bases between. There are 13 residues in the CDR3. Germline loops: CDR1 MNHEY, CDR2 SMNVEV (reference sequence). The chain's CDR3 is CASSFTGLNEQFF. CDR3 DNA sequence: TGTGCCAGCAGTTTCACAGGGCTCAATGAGCAGTTCTTC.

This clonotype was observed at least ten times. The chain employs TRBV7-2 and TRBJ2-5; D might be TRBD1 (5 bases). The germline gives CDR1 SGHTA, CDR2 FQGNSA. V was pared by 6 bases and J by 5 bases, with 10 bases between. This CDR3 has 12 amino acids. CDR3 in amino acids: CASRSAGETQYF. CDR3 coding DNA: TGTGCCAGCAGGTCCGCAGGGGAGACCCAGTACTTC.

The CDR3 region has the DNA TGTGCCAGCAGTTTCCGGGCAGGGATCCACGATCAGCCCCAGCATTTT. Protein product: CASSFRAGIHDQPQHF. This chain joins TRBV27 and TRBJ1-5, with D perhaps TRBD1 (5 bases). V shed 3 bases and J shed 5 bases, with 17 bases lying between them. The CDR3 loop spans 16 amino acids. CDR1 and CDR2 (germline): MNHEY, SMNVEV (reference sequence).

The V gene is TRBV7-9, the J gene TRBJ2-1; 12 nucleotides align to TRBD1. Trimming cost V 6 bases and J 3 bases; bases outside gene matches: 6. Germline V CDR1 and CDR2: SEHNR, FQNEAQ (reference sequence). This CDR3 has 16 residues. The CDR3 protein is CASSPGQGAHYNEQFF. Written as DNA, the CDR3 is TGTGCCAGCAGTCCGGGACAGGGGGCCCACTACAATGAGCAGTTCTTC.

The chain links TRBV27 to TRBJ2-5; the D call may be TRBD1 or TRBD2 (5 bases each). Germline loops: CDR1 MNHEY, CDR2 SMNVEV (reference sequence). The V end was cut by 0 bases, the J end by 2 bases, with 22 bases between. The CDR3 has 19 residues. CDR3 loop: CASSLSAHGTDLGQETQYF. In DNA form, the CDR3 reads TGTGCCAGCAGTTTATCCGCGCACGGGACGGACCTGGGGCAAGAGACCCAGTACTTC.

This clonotype was detected a few times. The chain uses TRBV6-5 and TRBJ1-4; D call uncertain. The CDR3 runs 13 residues. The germline V gene has CDR1 MNHEY and CDR2 SVGAGI. Trimming took off 4 bases at V and 4 bases at J, with 7 bases between the two ends. The CDR3 DNA reads TGTGCCAGCAGTTGGGGTGTTAATGAAAAACTGTTTTTT. This translates into CASSWGVNEKLFF.

In its sample, this clonotype was seen a few times. This chain uses TRBV19 with TRBJ1-1; D unresolved. Trimming left V 4 bases short and J 0 bases short, with 12 bases between. Per germline, CDR1 LNHDA and CDR2 SQIVND (reference sequence). The CDR3 totals 15 residues. The CDR3 protein is CASSRAETMNTEAFF. CDR3 coding DNA: TGTGCCAGTAGTAGAGCGGAGACCATGAACACTGAAGCTTTCTTT.

This clonotype was counted between two and nine times. V and J are TRBV27 and TRBJ1-4, with 10 bases fitting TRBD1. This CDR3 spans 15 amino acids. Trimming at V came to 6 bases and at J to 3 bases, leaving 4 bases not matched to a gene. Germline CDR1 reads MNHEY; CDR2 reads SMNVEV (reference sequence). As DNA, the CDR3 is TGTGCCAGCAGATGGACAGGGGGGTCTAATGAAAAACTGTTTTTT. The encoded protein is CASRWTGGSNEKLFF.

This clonotype showed up just a few times. The chain combines TRBV19 with TRBJ1-2; 7 positions match TRBD1. The CDR3 spans 16 residues. Trimming at V came to 6 bases and at J to 4 bases, leaving 14 bases not matched to a gene. Germline CDR1 LNHDA, CDR2 SQIVND (reference sequence). CDR3 protein: CASSHGTVVYGYGYTF. DNA of the CDR3: TGTGCCAGTAGCCACGGGACAGTGGTATATGGCTATGGCTACACCTTC.

V is TRBV7-9 and J is TRBJ1-6; D remains unclear. Germline CDR1 reads SEHNR; CDR2 reads FQNEAQ (reference sequence). Trimming removed 1 base at V and 6 bases at J, with 22 bases between. This CDR3 has 19 amino acids. The CDR3 sequence is CASSLDFRTQRPLNSPLHF. In nucleotides, the CDR3 is TGTGCCAGCAGCTTAGATTTTCGGACTCAGCGCCCGCTTAATTCACCCCTCCACTTT.

This clonotype appeared many times. The chain carries TRBV7-2 and TRBJ1-4; D ambiguous. Germline V gives CDR1 SGHTA, CDR2 FQGNSA. CDR3 length: 15 amino acids. The V end lost 5 bases, the J end lost 0 bases, and 10 bases lay between the germline ends. The CDR3 spells CASSARQATNEKLFF. In DNA, the CDR3 is TGTGCCAGCAGCGCCCGACAAGCAACTAATGAAAAACTGTTTTTT.

As for this clonotype: The junction and the germline gene differ at one end; a read error may be behind it. The CDR3 nucleotides are TGCGCCAGCAGCCTTATAGTAGACAAGGAGCAGTTCTTC. Protein product: CASSLIVDKEQFF. The genes are TRBV4-1 and TRBJ2-1; D uncertain. The germline V gene has CDR1 MGHRA and CDR2 YSYEKL. The CDR3 contains 13 residues.

This clonotype showed up just a few times. J is TRBJ2-2 and V is TRBV6-1, with D possibly being TRBD2 (5 bases). V gave up 4 bases and J gave up 4 bases, with 13 bases separating them. Germline V lookup: CDR1 MNHNS, CDR2 SASEGT. This CDR3 has 15 amino acids. The CDR3 DNA reads TGTGCCAGCAGTGGGGCTAGCTTCGGCACCGGGGAGCTGTTTTTT. This translates into CASSGASFGTGELFF.

The chain has TRBV4-3 and TRBJ2-1; maybe TRBD2 (5 bases). Trimming cost V 2 bases and J 1 base, with 9 bases left between them. The CDR3 contains 15 residues. Germline V gives CDR1 LGHNA, CDR2 YSLEER. The chain's CDR3 is CASSQTEGSYNEQFF. CDR3 DNA: TGCGCCAGCAGCCAAACCGAGGGATCCTACAATGAGCAGTTCTTC.

In this sample, this clonotype turned up a few times. V usage is TRBV7-3 and J usage is TRBJ2-1, with TRBD2 matching 9 bases. CDR1 is SGHTA and CDR2 is FQGTGA in the germline V gene. V was pared by 5 bases and J by 8 bases, with 10 bases of the junction left unmatched. CDR3 length: 15 amino acids. CDR3 residues: CASSVGTSRGDEQFF. CDR3 in DNA: TGTGCCAGCAGCGTAGGGACTAGCAGGGGGGATGAGCAGTTCTTC.

The rearrangement uses TRBV7-2 and TRBJ1-5; D unclear. The CDR3 runs 13 residues. The V end was cut by 2 bases, the J end by 9 bases, with 11 bases between. Germline lookup yields CDR1 SGHTA and CDR2 FQGNSA. CDR3 loop: CASSLPGSRPQHF. The CDR3 bases are TGTGCCAGCAGCTTACCCGGCTCCCGGCCCCAGCATTTT.

This clonotype was seen a few times. The chain is built from TRBV11-3 and TRBJ1-6; possible D gene TRBD1, 5 bases. Trimming took off 3 bases at V and 7 bases at J, with 7 bases between the two ends. CDR1 and CDR2 (germline): SGHNT, YENEEA. CDR3 length: 13 amino acids. For the CDR3, the DNA is TGTGCCAGCAGCTTGCGACAGAATTCACCCCTCCACTTT. Its protein is CASSLRQNSPLHF.

This clonotype has more than one count but fewer than ten. The J gene is TRBJ2-7, the V gene TRBV7-9; D not resolved. The CDR3 loop spans 14 amino acids. The germline CDR1 and CDR2 sequences are SEHNR and FQNEAQ (reference sequence). V lost 8 bases and J lost 2, with 16 bases in between. CDR3 sequence: CASAAPVGPYEQYF. CDR3 bases: TGTGCCAGCGCCGCCCCGGTAGGGCCCTACGAGCAGTACTTC.

This clonotype was counted a few times. This chain uses TRBV2 with TRBJ1-2, with D possibly being TRBD1 (6 bases). The germline V gene encodes CDR1 SNHLY and CDR2 FYNNEI. Trimming removed 7 bases from V and 7 bases from J, with 19 bases in between. The CDR3 runs 14 residues. CDR3 amino acids: CASTVSSGAPGYTF. For the CDR3, the DNA is TGTGCCAGCACCGTCTCGTCGGGGGCGCCTGGCTACACCTTC. Supplemented by reference TRBV2 and TRBJ1-2, the full variable domain reads EPEVTQTPSHQVTQMGQEVILRCVPISNHLYFYWYRQILGQKVEFLVSFYNNEISEKSEIFDDQFSVERPDGSNFTLKIRSTKLEDSAMYFCASTVSSGAPGYTFGSGTRLTVV.